This is a list of T cell receptor beta chains from one sample in a study of T cells after yellow fever vaccination. TCRdb re-analysed the 5' RACE reads in MiXCR, keeping a single row per CDR3 protein. The profile covers roughly 250,000 distinct CDR3 sequences, with 13% appearing a single time and 0.5% to 0.6% taken by the ten largest. The sequenced sample was CD4+ T cells sorted from PBMCs, obtained 45 days after the yellow fever booster vaccination. Receptors were obtained from a man in his thirties or forties who received the YFV17D yellow fever vaccine. The CDR3 runs from the conserved cysteine through the conserved F or W. D genes are given only for firm matches. Expanded clones get a size class; other rows say once, few or many, or leave the size out.

d_call	cdr3_length	v_call	j_call	clone_size	cdr3_nt	cdr3_aa
TRBD2	15	TRBV4-3	TRBJ2-7	few	TGCGCCAGCAGCCGAGGACTAAGCGGGACCTACGAGCAGTACTTC	CASSRGLSGTYEQYF
-	14	TRBV29-1	TRBJ2-2	-	TGCAGCGTTGAAGGGGCGGGGAACACCGGGGAGCTGTTTTTT	CSVEGAGNTGELFF
-	12	TRBV7-2	TRBJ2-1	few	TGTGCCAGCAGCTTAGGGTTCGATGAGCAGTTCTTC	CASSLGFDEQFF
TRBD2	15	TRBV7-9	TRBJ2-7	few	TGTGCCAGCAGCCGGGGACTAGCGGGAGCCTACGAGCAGTACTTC	CASSRGLAGAYEQYF
TRBD1	16	TRBV12-3/TRBV12-4	TRBJ1-4	few	TGTGCCAGCAGTTTAGCGATCCGGACAGGCGGAGAAAAACTGTTTTTT	CASSLAIRTGGEKLFF
-	13	TRBV30	TRBJ1-2	few	TGTGCCTGGAGTGTGGGGAATAACTATGGCTACACCTTC	CAWSVGNNYGYTF
TRBD2	16	TRBV20-1	TRBJ2-1	many	TGCAGTGCTAGAAGGGGACTAGCGAGCTCCTACAATGAGCAGTTCTTC	CSARRGLASSYNEQFF
-	14	TRBV10-3	TRBJ2-7	few	TGTGCCATCAGTGTGGGCCAGAGCTCCTACGAGCAGTACTTC	CAISVGQSSYEQYF
-	15	TRBV4-3	TRBJ2-5	-	TGCGCCAGCAGCCTCCAGCGGGAAGGGGGGGAGACCCAGTACTTC	CASSLQREGGETQYF
-	13	TRBV7-6	TRBJ2-7	-	TGTGCCAGCAGGAGGGGACACGGCTACGAGCAGTACTTC	CASRRGHGYEQYF
TRBD2	14	TRBV20-1	TRBJ2-1	-	TGCAGTGCCCCACTAGCGGGAGGTAACAATGAGCAGTTCTTC	CSAPLAGGNNEQFF
TRBD1	15	TRBV5-1	TRBJ2-5	few	TGCGCCAGCAGCCGACGACAGGGGGTGGGCGAGACCCAGTACTTC	CASSRRQGVGETQYF
-	13	TRBV18	TRBJ2-7	many	TGTGCCAGCTCTCCTGGGGGGACCTACGAGCAGTACTTC	CASSPGGTYEQYF
-	13	TRBV20-1	TRBJ2-3	few	TGCAGTGCTAGAGATCGACCCCCAGATACGCAGTATTTT	CSARDRPPDTQYF
TRBD2	13	TRBV10-3	TRBJ2-3	-	TGTGCCTCTAGACTCCGGGAGGGGGATACGCAGTATTTT	CASRLREGDTQYF
TRBD1	18	TRBV24-1	TRBJ2-1	few	TGTGCCACCAGTGATTTAAGCACAGGGGCTCTATCCTACAATGAGCAGTTCTTC	CATSDLSTGALSYNEQFF
-	19	TRBV5-1	TRBJ2-1	-	TGCGCCAGCAGCTCCAGGGTTGTGGCGACGGCGCTCTTCTACAATGAGCAGTTCTTC	CASSSRVVATALFYNEQFF
-	11	TRBV7-3	TRBJ2-1	-	TGTGCCAGCAGCTTTGGGACCCAGCAGTTCTTC	CASSFGTQQFF
-	15	TRBV12-3/TRBV12-4	TRBJ2-1	few	TGTGCCAGCAGCGGTCCGGGAGTAATTGGTGTTGAGCAGTTCTTC	CASSGPGVIGVEQFF
TRBD2	14	TRBV5-1	TRBJ2-7	few	TGCGCCAGCAGCGCCGGGGGGGGTTCCTACGAGCAGTACTTC	CASSAGGGSYEQYF
TRBD2	14	TRBV20-1	TRBJ2-5	-	TGCAGTGCTAAGGCGGGAGGGCCCTATGAGACCCAGTACTTC	CSAKAGGPYETQYF
-	15	TRBV5-1	TRBJ2-7	few	TGCGCCAGCAGACGACAGACCGAAAGCTCCTACGAGCAGTACTTC	CASRRQTESSYEQYF
TRBD2	15	TRBV7-7	TRBJ2-2	few	TGTGCTAGCAGGATACTAGCGGGAGGCACCGGGGAGCTGTTTTTT	CASRILAGGTGELFF
TRBD2	16	TRBV23-1	TRBJ2-5	-	TGCGCCAGCAGTCAATCGGCTAGCGGGAGGAAAGAGACCCAGTACTTC	CASSQSASGRKETQYF
-	14	TRBV5-6	TRBJ2-3	-	TGTGCCAGCAGCTTTCTTGGCCCCACAGATACGCAGTATTTT	CASSFLGPTDTQYF
-	13	TRBV7-8	TRBJ2-1	-	TGTGCCAGCAGCTTAGGACTTTTCGATGAGCAGTTCTTC	CASSLGLFDEQFF
TRBD1	15	TRBV19	TRBJ2-1	-	TGTGCCAGTAGTATAGGGACAGGGGTTATTCATGAGCAGTTCTTC	CASSIGTGVIHEQFF
-	15	TRBV7-2	TRBJ2-2	few	TGTGCCAGCAGCTTAACTAAGGCGAACACCGGGGAGCTGTTTTTT	CASSLTKANTGELFF
-	17	TRBV5-1	TRBJ2-3	many	TGCGCCAGCAGCTTGGAATTTTCGGCGCGCAGCACAGATACGCAGTATTTT	CASSLEFSARSTDTQYF
-	13	TRBV12-3/TRBV12-4	TRBJ2-5	few	TGTGCCAGCAGTTTCGGGATCCAAGAGACCCAGTACTTC	CASSFGIQETQYF
-	16	TRBV4-3	TRBJ2-6	-	TGCGCCAGCAGCCAAGAGGTGATCTCTGGGGCCAACGTCCTGACTTTC	CASSQEVISGANVLTF
-	16	TRBV24-1	TRBJ2-1	-	TGTGCCACCAGTGTCTCGGACAGCAGCTCCTACAATGAGCAGTTCTTC	CATSVSDSSSYNEQFF
-	17	TRBV20-1	TRBJ2-3	-	TGCAGTGCCGCCTCTTTAACTAGGGCGGGGGCCAGAGATACGCAGTATTTT	CSAASLTRAGARDTQYF
-	9	TRBV20-1	TRBJ1-1	few	TGCAGTGCTGGGCACTCAGCTTTCTTT	CSAGHSAFF
-	14	TRBV7-2	TRBJ1-3	-	TGTGCCAGCGAACCCCAGACGTCTGGAAACACCATATATTTT	CASEPQTSGNTIYF
-	15	TRBV7-2	TRBJ2-2	-	TGTGCCAGCAGCTTAGCAGGGGAAGGCACCGGGGAGCTGTTTTTT	CASSLAGEGTGELFF